This entry lists 16 T cell receptor beta chains sequenced from one sample in a study of blood T cell repertoires in COVID-19. Profiling relied on immunoSEQ multiplex PCR, and the TCRdb table lists in-frame clones only, not all of them. This sample has 200,000 to 250,000 clones, with 80% found just once. The sample was peripheral blood. The receptors were sampled from a human donor in a cohort sampled during active COVID-19.

J is TRBJ2-1 and V is TRBV3-1 (or the pseudogene TRBV3-2); D might be TRBD2 (6 bases). Per germline, CDR1 LGHDT and CDR2 YNNKEL (reference sequence). The CDR3 totals 14 residues. The V end was cut by 4 bases, the J end by 10 bases, with 17 bases between. CDR3 sequence: CASSRRDFRGEQFF. In nucleotides, the CDR3 is TGTGCCAGCAGCCGCAGGGACTTCCGTGGGGAGCAGTTCTTC.

V usage is TRBV27 and J usage is TRBJ2-7; 8 bases agree with TRBD2. This CDR3 has 16 residues. CDR1 and CDR2 from the germline V gene are MNHEY and SMNVEV (reference sequence). J lost 6 bases, V lost 3 bases, and 13 bases had no gene match. CDR3 region: CASSFKRGLGRREQYF. The DNA for the CDR3 is TGTGCCAGCAGTTTCAAGAGGGGACTAGGGCGTCGCGAGCAGTACTTC.

This clone showed up just a few times. The chain couples TRBV28 to TRBJ1-2; the D is unclear. CDR3 length: 15 amino acids. Germline assignment: CDR1 MDHEN and CDR2 SYDVKM. The germline V and J ends were trimmed by 5 bases and 4 bases, with 17 bases remaining between them. CDR3 in DNA: TGTGCCAGCAGTAGACGTGGAACAGCCTCCTATGGCTACACCTTC. This sequence encodes CASSRRGTASYGYTF.

The chain couples TRBV5-1 to TRBJ1-5; TRBD1 might be the D (5 bases). This CDR3 has 16 amino acids. Trimming shortened V by 0 bases and J by 0 bases, and 10 bases separated the two germline ends. Germline assignment: CDR1 SGHRS and CDR2 YFSETQ. The CDR3 bases are TGCGCCAGCAGCTTGGGGCCAGGGAATAGCAATCAGCCCCAGCATTTT. Its protein is CASSLGPGNSNQPQHF.

CDR3 sequence: CASSLTGGPREQYF. The CDR3 region has the DNA TGCGCCAGCAGCTTGACGGGAGGGCCGCGAGAGCAGTACTTC. The chain couples TRBV5-1 to TRBJ2-7; TRBD2 agrees at 8 bases. CDR1 is SGHRS and CDR2 is YFSETQ in the germline V gene. This CDR3 is built from 14 residues. The V and J ends lost 1 base and 7 bases, in that order; junction bases with no gene match: 7.

In this sample, this clone turned up a few times. This chain joins TRBV5-4 and TRBJ2-5, with 7 bases that match TRBD2. Per the germline V gene, CDR1 is SGHNT and CDR2 is YYREEE (reference sequence). With 6 bases clipped from V and 7 bases from J, the junction kept 15 bases outside the gene matches. This CDR3 spans 15 amino acids. The CDR3 bases are TGTGCCAGCACCCCGGGTGCGGGAGCCCCAACGACCCAGTACTTC. Its protein product is CASTPGAGAPTTQYF. Drawing the rest from reference TRBV5-4 and TRBJ2-5, the complete variable domain is ETGVTQSPTHLIKTRGQQVTLRCSSQSGHNTVSWYQQALGQGPQFIFQYYREEENGRGNFPPRFSGLQFPNYSSELNVNALELDDSALYLCASTPGAGAPTTQYFGPGTRLLVL.

The J gene is TRBJ2-4, the V gene TRBV18; D perhaps matches TRBD1 (5 bases). Deletions cut 2 bases from V and 0 bases from J, with 8 bases between. The CDR3 length is 15 residues. From germline, CDR1 is KGHSH and CDR2 LQKENI. The CDR3 DNA follows: TGTGCCAGCTCACCAGAGACAGTAGCCAAAAACATTCAGTACTTC. Amino acid sequence: CASSPETVAKNIQYF.

The chain carries TRBV3-1 (or the pseudogene TRBV3-2) and TRBJ1-2; 10 bases line up with TRBD1. Trimming at V came to 2 bases and at J to 0 bases, leaving 9 bases not matched to a gene. Germline V gives CDR1 LGHDT, CDR2 YNNKEL (reference sequence). This CDR3 is 18 amino acids long. The CDR3 is CASSQPTGGGAANYGYTF. CDR3 DNA sequence: TGTGCCAGCAGCCAACCGACAGGGGGCGGGGCAGCTAACTATGGCTACACCTTC.

This clone was recorded once. The chain employs TRBV4-1 and TRBJ2-3; possible D gene TRBD1, 6 bases. V dropped 3 bases and J dropped 4 bases, with 14 bases sitting between them. CDR3 length: 15 residues. The germline V gene has CDR1 MGHRA and CDR2 YSYEKL. CDR3 protein: CASSHQTGSSDTQYF. The DNA for the CDR3 is TGCGCCAGCAGCCACCAGACAGGATCTTCAGATACGCAGTATTTT.

The chain employs TRBV6-5 and TRBJ2-7, with 7 nucleotides matching TRBD1. Trimming cost V 6 bases and J 10 bases; bases outside gene matches: 15. CDR1 MNHEY and CDR2 SVGAGI come from the germline V gene. The CDR3 contains 14 residues. The CDR3 spells CASSLLGTGENQYF. Written as DNA, the CDR3 is TGTGCCAGCAGCTTACTGGGTACAGGGGAAAACCAGTACTTC.

This clone came up a few times. The V gene is TRBV28, the J gene TRBJ1-1; 9 positions match TRBD1. This CDR3 is 14 amino acids long. Germline loops: CDR1 MDHEN, CDR2 SYDVKM. Trimming took 5 bases from V and 5 from J; bases not matched to a gene: 6. CDR3 in amino acids: CASSDRGTGTEAFF. CDR3 coding DNA: TGTGCCAGCAGTGACAGGGGGACCGGGACTGAAGCTTTCTTT.

The chain links TRBV3-1 (or the pseudogene TRBV3-2) to TRBJ2-3, with no clear D. The germline CDR1 and CDR2 sequences are LGHDT and YNNKEL (reference sequence). The V end was cut by 0 bases, the J end by 6 bases, with 13 bases between. The CDR3 is made up of 15 amino acids. The CDR3: CASSQDPLRSDTQYF. CDR3 DNA: TGTGCCAGCAGCCAAGATCCCCTCCGGTCGGATACGCAGTATTTT.

This chain connects TRBV18 to TRBJ1-1; 7 positions match TRBD1. V shed 3 bases, J shed 5 bases, and the junction held 12 bases outside the gene matches. CDR1 is KGHSH, CDR2 LQKENI, per germline. This CDR3 is built from 16 residues. CDR3 DNA sequence: TGTGCCAGCTCACCGGTGGAGGGGGCTTTGGGTACTGAAGCTTTCTTT. Protein sequence: CASSPVEGALGTEAFF.

The count of this clone is one. The chain uses TRBV27 and TRBJ2-7; 9 bases match TRBD1. Per the germline V gene, CDR1 is MNHEY and CDR2 is SMNVEV (reference sequence). CDR3 length equals 14 residues. J lost 3 bases, V lost 5 bases, and 5 bases had no gene match. The CDR3 coding sequence is TGTGCCAGCAGTCCGGTGACAGGGGGCTACGAGCAGTACTTC. Protein: CASSPVTGGYEQYF.

This clone has only one observation. This chain connects TRBV18 to TRBJ1-2, with a possible D match to TRBD1 (5 bases). Germline V gene data show CDR1 as KGHSH and CDR2 as LQKENI. Trimming stripped 1 base from V and 4 bases from J, with 13 bases between. The length of the CDR3 is 15 residues. CDR3 residues: CASSPLGGFAYGYTF. Here the CDR3 DNA reads TGTGCCAGCTCACCACTGGGGGGGTTCGCCTATGGCTACACCTTC.

The chain links TRBV10-3 to TRBJ2-2; D is possibly TRBD2 (6 bases). The germline CDR1 and CDR2 sequences are ENHRY and SYGVKD. Between the trimmed V and J ends, which lost 3 bases and 7 bases, there was a span of 18 bases. This CDR3 spans 16 amino acids. The DNA of the CDR3 is TGTGCCATCAGTGACGTCCGGGACTCCCGAGGCGGGGAGCTGTTTTTT. The encoded protein is CAISDVRDSRGGELFF.